This TCR beta chain was identified in a study of regulatory T cells (dated by TCRdb to the late 2010s). Background for the entire study: T-cell receptor beta repertoires of sorted regulatory, conventional CD4+ and CD8+ T cells were compared between CD3G-deficient patients and healthy controls.

The multiplex PCR used 52 forward TRBV primers and 13 reverse TRBJ primers, with assay-based and computational corrections for amplification bias. Rearranged TRB loci were amplified from genomic DNA by multiplex PCR within the immunoSEQ assay. TRB amplicons were sequenced using an Illumina HiSeq platform. The authors processed their data as follows. Custom algorithms error-filtered the raw sequences and aligned the raw sequences to reference gene sequences, after which the immunoSEQ online tools were used for analysis. Frequencies of productive and nonproductive TRB rearrangements were evaluated among both unique and total sequences. The likelihood of self-reactivity was estimated by examining two features, hydrophobicity and amino acid composition, of TRB CDR3 positions 6 and 7. Prism software was used to run t tests, Mann-Whitney tests or two-way ANOVA for comparisons between groups. As stored in TCRdb, this immuneACCESS dataset retains in-frame rearrangements with V and J assigned. A fraction of the clones does not appear; measured against another copy, unresolved V genes explain less than half of the discrepancy, and the remainder lacks a known reason. For V, J and clone size, that table is used; D and trimming come from the DNA. This sample has over 25,000 clones in its table, and 93% of those were observed once. More than 0.75% of the sample comes from the top ten.

Evidence of autoimmunity was found in all CD3G-deficient patients, and more severe autoimmunity was observed in two of the patients. Patients ranged from 2 to 39 years of age at testing and had reduced naive and increased memory CD4+ and CD8+ T-cell proportions. CD4+ cells were FACS-sorted into CD25-high CD127-low regulatory T cells and CD25-low CD127-high conventional CD4+ T cells. Several individuals with CD3G deficiency were included in the patient group. An international network of physicians across the United States, Europe and Asia provided the patient samples and clinical data. Ficoll density separation was used to isolate peripheral blood mononuclear cells. About this clone: The antigen it recognizes is unknown. Base qualities are not at hand, and no much larger clone is one base apart.

Here is what the overall study found, with its caveats: In patients, repertoires had restricted unique TRB V-J pairs and skewed V and J gene usage, with regulatory T cells showing the most marked changes. Enrichment for hydrophobic residues at CDR3 positions 6 and 7 was found in conventional CD4+ T cells from CD3G-deficient patients, suggesting more self-reactive specificities.

Trimming removed 4 bases from V and 5 bases from J; the gene matches leave 14 bases unexplained. CDR1 and CDR2, per the germline V gene (reference sequence), are LNHDA and SQIVND. Its CDR3 holds 16 amino acids, cysteine through phenylalanine. Just the 48-base CDR3 DNA is kept, in frame starting at base 1. This receptor chain uses TRBV19 and TRBJ2-7, and TRBD2 aligns with 7 junction nucleotides. The sequence derives from a child aged 2 to 15 with CD3G deficiency. The sequencing sample was made of conventional CD4+ T cells sorted from blood. The CDR3 loop reads CASSNLRGAGVHEQYF. The DNA sequence follows: TGTGCCAGTAGTAACCTCCGTGGGGCGGGAGTACACGAGCAGTACTTC. The CDR3, completed at both ends by the reference TRBV19 and TRBJ2-7 genes, gives the full variable domain DGGITQSPKYLFRKEGQNVTLSCEQNLNHDAMYWYRQDPGQGLRLIYYSQIVNDFQKGDIAEGYSVSREKKESFPLTVTSAQKNPTAFYLCASSNLRGAGVHEQYFGPGTRLTVT.